Following are 30 T cell receptor beta chains from one sample sequenced in a study of blood T cell repertoires in COVID-19. Measured with immunoSEQ multiplex PCR; TCRdb has only the in-frame clones, and not every one. The table includes under 200,000 clones, roughly 80% detected once. Sample: peripheral blood. The source is a man in his 70s with acute or convalescent COVID-19.

The chain joins TRBV7-2 to TRBJ2-3; 10 positions agree with TRBD1. Per the germline V gene, CDR1 is SGHTA and CDR2 is FQGNSA. This CDR3 comprises 14 residues. Unmatched junction bases numbered 2, after V lost 5 bases and J lost 3 bases. For the CDR3, the DNA is TGTGCCAGCAGCCCGGGACAGGGGACAGATACGCAGTATTTT. Amino acid sequence: CASSPGQGTDTQYF.

The CDR3 DNA follows: TGTGCCAGCAGTTACTCGTCGACAGGTGGGGGGACCCAGTACTTC. Translated: CASSYSSTGGGTQYF. This chain uses TRBV6-5 with TRBJ2-5, with D tentatively TRBD1 (6 bases). The V gene's germline CDR1 is MNHEY and CDR2 SVGAGI. The CDR3 runs 15 residues. V was shortened by 0 bases and J by 7 bases, with 15 bases between the two germline ends.

V is TRBV5-4 and J is TRBJ2-7; D ambiguous. V gave up 0 bases and J gave up 0 bases, with 10 bases separating them. The CDR3 is made up of 15 amino acids. Germline assignment: CDR1 SGHNT and CDR2 YYREEE (reference sequence). The CDR3: CASSLGSVVSYEQYF. In DNA, the CDR3 is TGTGCCAGCAGCTTGGGCTCGGTGGTCTCCTACGAGCAGTACTTC. Full variable domain (remainder filled in from reference TRBV5-4 and TRBJ2-7): ETGVTQSPTHLIKTRGQQVTLRCSSQSGHNTVSWYQQALGQGPQFIFQYYREEENGRGNFPPRFSGLQFPNYSSELNVNALELDDSALYLCASSLGSVVSYEQYFGPGTRLTVT.

Only one count was recorded for this clone. The chain employs TRBV28 and TRBJ1-4; TRBD1 aligns across 12 bases. J was trimmed by 5 bases and V by 7 bases; bases with no gene match: 5. CDR3 size: 15 residues. The V gene's germline CDR1 is MDHEN and CDR2 SYDVKM. The DNA of the CDR3 is TGTGCCAGCACCTCCGGGACAGGGGGCAATGAAAAACTGTTTTTT. Its translation: CASTSGTGGNEKLFF.

There are a few counts of this clone. The chain has TRBV3-1 (or the pseudogene TRBV3-2) and TRBJ2-7; D might be TRBD1 (5 bases). Germline V CDR1 and CDR2: LGHDT, YNNKEL (reference sequence). This CDR3 comprises 14 residues. Deletions cut 3 bases from V and 6 bases from J, with 15 bases between. The CDR3 sequence: CASSQTLPGSEQYF. The CDR3 DNA reads as TGTGCCAGCAGCCAGACCTTACCAGGGTCCGAGCAGTACTTC.

This clone was observed once. The V call is TRBV20-1, the J call TRBJ2-3; D may be TRBD1 (6 bases). This CDR3 contains 16 residues. V was trimmed by 3 bases and J by 4 bases, leaving 20 bases between them. Germline V gives CDR1 DFQATT, CDR2 SNEGSKA (reference sequence). CDR3 DNA: TGCAGTGCTAGTAGGTCCCGGGACACGATCGCAGATACGCAGTATTTT. It codes for CSASRSRDTIADTQYF.

The CDR3: CASSFTGAGELFF. Written as DNA, the CDR3 is TGTGCCAGCAGCTTTACAGGGGCCGGGGAGCTGTTTTTT. This sequence joins TRBV7-3 and TRBJ2-2; 7 bases align to TRBD1. The CDR3 spans 13 residues. V lost 3 bases to trimming and J lost 6 bases; unmatched junction nucleotides: 1. Germline V gene sequence: CDR1 SGHTA, CDR2 FQGTGA.

The genes are TRBV6-1 and TRBJ1-4; TRBD1 agrees at 7 bases. Germline V gene data show CDR1 as MNHNS and CDR2 as SASEGT. The ends lost 4 bases at V and 4 bases at J; junction bases unmatched: 9. The CDR3 length is 16 residues. CDR3 nucleotide sequence: TGTGCCAGCAGTGGACTCAACAGGGGAGGTAATGAAAAACTGTTTTTT. Translation gives CASSGLNRGGNEKLFF.

V is TRBV7-9 and J is TRBJ2-7, with 7 bases aligning to TRBD2. Germline CDR1 reads SEHNR; CDR2 reads FQNEAQ (reference sequence). The CDR3 has 12 residues. The CDR3 coding sequence is TGTGCTTATGATGGGGGGGACTACGAGCAGTACTTC. Translating gives CAYDGGDYEQYF. Based on the CDR3 plus reference TRBV7-9 and TRBJ2-7, the full variable domain is DTGVSQNPRHKITKRGQNVTFRCDPISEHNRLYWYRQTLGQGPEFLTYFQNEAQLEKSRLLSDRFSAERPKGSFSTLEIQRTEQGDSAMYLCAYDGGDYEQYFGPGTRLTVT.

The chain combines TRBV19 with TRBJ2-5; D remains unclear. The germline CDR1 and CDR2 sequences are LNHDA and SQIVND (reference sequence). The CDR3 contains 13 residues. Trimming removed 7 bases at V and 1 base at J, with 10 bases between. This CDR3 reads CASIVLTQETQYF. In DNA, the CDR3 is TGTGCCAGTATAGTGTTAACCCAAGAGACCCAGTACTTC.

The table lists this clone with a count of one. This chain connects TRBV24-1 to TRBJ2-2; tentatively, D is TRBD1 (5 bases). The germline V gene encodes CDR1 KGHDR and CDR2 SFDVKD. This CDR3 region has 16 residues. Between the trimmed V and J ends, which lost 0 bases and 4 bases, there was a span of 11 bases. CDR3 region: CATSDLLREGTGELFF. DNA of the CDR3: TGTGCCACCAGTGATTTGCTCAGGGAAGGCACCGGGGAGCTGTTTTTT.

The genes are TRBV14 and TRBJ2-3; D uncertain. The V and J ends lost 0 bases and 0 bases respectively, with 7 bases between them. This CDR3 comprises 15 residues. Germline loops: CDR1 SGHDN, CDR2 FVKESK. The DNA for the CDR3 is TGTGCCAGCAGCCAAGATTGGGCTAGCACAGATACGCAGTATTTT. Translation gives CASSQDWASTDTQYF.

The rearrangement joins TRBV6-2 or TRBV6-3 to TRBJ2-7, with 14 nucleotides matching TRBD2. This CDR3 spans 20 amino acids. V lost 1 base, J lost 3 bases, and 14 bases stayed unmatched. Germline CDR1 is MNHEY and CDR2 is SVGEGT. In nucleotides, the CDR3 is TGTGCCAGCAGTTACTTATACGACCTTTGGACTAGCGGGAGGATCTACGAGCAGTACTTC. Amino acids: CASSYLYDLWTSGRIYEQYF.

This clone was picked up many times. The J gene is TRBJ2-7, the V gene TRBV28, with a weak D call TRBD2 (5 bases). Germline CDR1 and CDR2: MDHEN and SYDVKM. Trimming took 7 bases from V and 6 from J, leaving 16 bases between them. The CDR3 sequence is 13 residues long. The CDR3 DNA follows: TGTGCCAGCACCTCGGGGTATCGTGGCGAGCAGTACTTC. As protein: CASTSGYRGEQYF.

The CDR3 reads CATPSRGLAERSSYEQYF. DNA for the CDR3: TGCGCCACCCCGAGTAGGGGACTAGCGGAAAGGAGCTCCTACGAGCAGTACTTC. The genes are TRBV10-1 and TRBJ2-7; 11 bases line up with TRBD2. Germline V gene sequence: CDR1 WNHNN, CDR2 SYGVQD (reference sequence). This CDR3 spans 18 amino acids. V dropped 10 bases and J dropped 0; count of bases not matched to a gene: 17.

The V call is TRBV15, the J call TRBJ1-1; D gene ambiguous. Germline CDR1 LNHNV, CDR2 YYDKDF (reference sequence). This CDR3 spans 16 amino acids. The V gene lost 0 bases and the J gene lost 5 bases, with 16 bases spanning the gap. The CDR3 region is CATSRDSGPPKTEAFF. DNA for the CDR3: TGTGCCACCAGCAGAGATTCTGGCCCCCCGAAGACTGAAGCTTTCTTT.

This clone is a singleton in its sample. The chain joins TRBV7-8 to TRBJ2-1; the match to TRBD1 covers 7 bases. This CDR3 contains 13 residues. Germline V gives CDR1 SGHVS, CDR2 FQNEAQ. J lost 4 bases, V lost 3 bases, and 0 bases had no gene match. In DNA form, the CDR3 reads TGTGCCAGCAGCTTGGACAGGTACAATGAGCAGTTCTTC. This gives the protein CASSLDRYNEQFF.

V usage is TRBV20-1 and J usage is TRBJ1-2; D gene ambiguous. CDR3 size: 10 residues. V lost 4 bases and J lost 4, with 4 bases in between. CDR1 is DFQATT and CDR2 is SNEGSKA in the germline V gene (reference sequence). CDR3 region: CSATGYGYTF. Here the CDR3 DNA reads TGCAGTGCTACAGGCTATGGCTACACCTTC.

The chain links TRBV4-1 to TRBJ1-2, with a tentative D call TRBD1 (6 bases). Germline V lookup: CDR1 MGHRA, CDR2 YSYEKL. The CDR3 runs to 16 residues. The V end was cut by 1 base, the J end by 4 bases, with 16 bases between. Written as DNA, the CDR3 is TGCGCCAGCAGCCAAGTGGTAGGGCAGGGGAGCTATGGCTACACCTTC. This codes for CASSQVVGQGSYGYTF.

The genes are TRBV6-5 and TRBJ1-1, with 7 positions matching TRBD1. The CDR3 length is 13 residues. The J segment lost 3 bases and the V segment lost 5 bases, leaving 3 bases of the junction unmatched. Germline V gene lookup returns CDR1 MNHEY and CDR2 SVGAGI. The chain's CDR3 is CASSNQGDTEAFF. The CDR3 DNA reads TGTGCCAGCAGTAACCAGGGGGACACTGAAGCTTTCTTT.

This clone was seen repeatedly, ten times or more. The chain joins TRBV2 to TRBJ1-3; TRBD1 might be the D (6 bases). Germline CDR1 reads SNHLY; CDR2 reads FYNNEI. The CDR3 totals 14 residues. V lost 3 bases and J 2 bases, leaving 8 bases between the germline ends. The CDR3 nucleotides read TGTGCCAGCAGTGAGCAGGGGCCTGGAAACACCATATATTTT. Its protein product is CASSEQGPGNTIYF.

This clone has more than one count but fewer than ten. The chain combines TRBV28 with TRBJ2-5, with 8 bases matching TRBD2. Germline V CDR1 and CDR2: MDHEN, SYDVKM. V lost 5 bases, J lost 2 bases, and 10 bases stayed unmatched. The CDR3 totals 16 residues. CDR3 nucleotide sequence: TGTGCCAGCAGTCCCACTGGGGCTAGCGGGCAAGAGACCCAGTACTTC. Encoded protein: CASSPTGASGQETQYF.

The table lists this clone with a few counts. The chain is built from TRBV28 and TRBJ1-1, with no clear D. The CDR3 has 14 residues. Germline lookup yields CDR1 MDHEN and CDR2 SYDVKM. Trimming stripped 5 bases from V and 7 bases from J, with 17 bases between. The CDR3 DNA follows: TGTGCCAGCAGTCTCGAATCCGCCGGTCGTGAAGCTTTCTTT. It codes for CASSLESAGREAFF.

The chain has TRBV5-1 and TRBJ1-1, with D perhaps TRBD1 (6 bases). V was trimmed by 2 bases and J by 1 base, leaving 15 bases between them. Germline assignment: CDR1 SGHRS and CDR2 YFSETQ. CDR3 length: 16 amino acids. The CDR3 DNA reads as TGCGCCAGCAGCTTATCCCGGGACAAACCGAACACTGAAGCTTTCTTT. As protein: CASSLSRDKPNTEAFF.

The chain recombines TRBV7-8 with TRBJ1-1; D unclear. The CDR3 contains 13 residues. Looked up from germline, CDR1 is SGHVS and CDR2 is FQNEAQ. Trimming shortened V by 7 bases and J by 1 base, and 10 bases separated the two germline ends. The CDR3 reads CASTLKRNTEAFF. The CDR3 coding sequence is TGTGCCAGCACCCTTAAGAGGAACACTGAAGCTTTCTTT.

This clone showed up just a few times. This chain joins TRBV6-5 and TRBJ1-1; no definite D call. Germline CDR1 reads MNHEY; CDR2 reads SVGAGI. The CDR3 has 13 residues. V shed 7 bases and J shed 6 bases, with 15 bases lying between them. The CDR3 protein is CASTPSMGAEAFF. The CDR3 region has the DNA TGTGCCAGCACTCCATCCATGGGCGCTGAAGCTTTCTTT.

The V and J genes are TRBV2 and TRBJ1-5; no firm D call. The CDR3 runs to 13 residues. Trimming removed 6 bases from V and 7 bases from J, with 13 bases in between. The germline gives CDR1 SNHLY, CDR2 FYNNEI. This CDR3 reads CASSPGVRQPQHF. CDR3 bases: TGTGCCAGCAGCCCCGGTGTTCGGCAGCCCCAGCATTTT.

This clone appeared a single time. The rearrangement joins TRBV5-4 to TRBJ1-2; 9 bases match TRBD1. CDR1 is SGHNT, CDR2 YYREEE, per germline (reference sequence). The CDR3 runs to 15 residues. V lost 4 bases, J lost 2 bases, and 6 bases stayed unmatched. CDR3 coding DNA: TGTGCCAGCAGCACCGGACAGGGGCGAAACTATGGCTACACCTTC. Translation: CASSTGQGRNYGYTF.

This clone has a handful of counts. The rearrangement links TRBV19 to TRBJ2-4, with D possibly being TRBD1 (6 bases). CDR1 is LNHDA and CDR2 is SQIVND in the germline V gene (reference sequence). The CDR3 contains 14 residues. V lost 7 bases and J 2 bases, leaving 12 bases between the germline ends. CDR3 sequence (DNA): TGTGCCAGTAAAAGGGACATATCCAAAAACATTCAGTACTTC. Its protein product is CASKRDISKNIQYF.

The chain uses TRBV5-1 and TRBJ2-1; D is ambiguous. The CDR3 has 13 amino acids. The germline V and J ends were trimmed by 3 bases and 0 bases, with 4 bases remaining between them. Germline V gene sequence: CDR1 SGHRS, CDR2 YFSETQ. CDR3 nucleotides: TGCGCCAGCAGCTCACTCTCCTACAATGAGCAGTTCTTC. Protein: CASSSLSYNEQFF.